This TCR beta chain stems from a study of early T cells in non-severe SARS-CoV-2 infection. Study information: Bulk RNA from unsorted whole blood was sequenced; chains were unpaired. The study, taken as a whole, reports: Matching results from VDJdb favored anti-spike CD8 responses, leaving private and CD4 specificities undetected.

The V end was cut by 5 bases, the J end by 6 bases, with 11 bases between. Germline values: CDR1 SGHTA, CDR2 FQGNSA. The CDR3 is made up of 12 amino acids. Individual cDNA molecules were tagged with unique molecular identifiers. One entry per CDR3 protein, called by TCRdb with MiXCR from the 5' RACE reads. The sample holds approximately 56,000 distinct CDR3 sequences, over 8% seen once. This clonotype was counted at least ten times. Its specificity is not known. The V and J genes are TRBV7-2 and TRBJ2-7; D is perhaps TRBD1 (6 bases). The receptor was isolated from an adult who was a healthcare worker with PCR-confirmed SARS-CoV-2 infection or an uninfected control (not recorded which). The sequenced sample consisted of whole blood. CDR3 amino acids: CASSRTVSEQYF. CDR3 nucleotide sequence: TGTGCCAGCAGCAGGACAGTCTCCGAGCAGTACTTC.